This record looks at one TCR beta chain sequence and its context. Its antigen is undetermined. Profiling relied on immunoSEQ multiplex PCR, and the TCRdb table lists in-frame clones only, not all of them. The sample consists of roughly 51,000 clones, approximately 53% of them appearing once. The sample originates from a study of cytotoxic CD8 clonotypes in ibrutinib-treated CLL. Study-wide context: The study recorded mean values of about 260,000 productive templates and approximately 94,000 productive rearrangements per sample. Study conclusions and caveats: Clonality measured at baseline exceeded age-matched healthy donors, tracking circulating CD8+ T-cell counts. Shared public clonotypes were rare, and on treatment they either got smaller or stayed the same.

This CDR3 contains 14 residues. Germline-derived CDR1 and CDR2 are SEHNR and FQNEAQ (reference sequence). Trimming took off 4 bases at V and 0 bases at J, with 9 bases between the two ends. Specimen: PBMCs, collected after 12 months of ibrutinib treatment. The rearrangement uses TRBV7-9 and TRBJ1-1, with D possibly being TRBD1 (5 bases). The TCR sequence derives from a human donor with chronic lymphocytic leukemia. The CDR3 loop is CASSSGHLNTEAFF. The CDR3 DNA follows: TGTGCCAGCAGCTCAGGACACCTGAACACTGAAGCTTTCTTT.